This TCR beta chain was sequenced during a study of PD-1 blockade in classical Hodgkin lymphoma. Time point: cycle 4 day 1 (C4D1), after 5 to 7 weeks of nivolumab. Every one of the patients relapsed after autologous stem cell transplantation (brentuximab vedotin exposure was variable). Out of thawed PBMCs, magnetic negative selection purified CD4+ T cells. Germline lookup yields CDR1 SGHVS and CDR2 FQNEAQ. V lost 5 bases and J lost 1; bases outside the gene matches: 13. This CDR3 has 17 residues. The protocol was immunoSEQ multiplex PCR, while the TCRdb copy is restricted to in-frame clones and leaves out a portion. The sample shows under 25,000 clones, approximately 68% of them seen only once.

The source was CD4+ T cells from blood, collected before the fourth cycle of nivolumab. The TCR originated in a human donor with classical Hodgkin lymphoma. V gene TRBV7-8 combines with J gene TRBJ2-7, with 8 bases identical to TRBD1. The CDR3 reads CASSPQPPGQGSYEQYF. For the CDR3, the DNA is TGTGCCAGCAGCCCACAACCCCCCGGACAGGGTTCCTACGAGCAGTACTTC.